This is a list of T cell receptor beta chains from one sample in a study of cytomegalovirus exposure and HLA in healthy donors. Repertoires were generated with immunoSEQ multiplex PCR, while TCRdb's copy carries only in-frame clones and drops some. This sample carries 130,000 or so clones, around 78% of them seen once, and the ten largest clones take around 1.8%. Sequencing input: PBMCs. Source of these receptors: a female donor in good health and CMV-seropositive. Both conserved end residues are part of each CDR3.

J gene,V gene,CDR3 protein
TRBJ2-2,TRBV14,CASRIGTSAGELFF
TRBJ1-4,TRBV5-1,CASSLKSGQDEKLFF
TRBJ1-5,TRBV9,CASSAQGGQPQHF
TRBJ1-1,TRBV7-6,CASSGDLSGTEAFF
TRBJ2-1,TRBV10-3,CAIGGQGAGEQFF
TRBJ2-1,TRBV7-2,CASSGDYPNEQFF
TRBJ1-1,TRBV11-2,CASSLEEGFKAFF
TRBJ1-2,TRBV15,CATSQRGGYGYTF
TRBJ1-1,TRBV2,CASRTTGDYTEAFF
TRBJ2-3,TRBV10-3,CAISESGLPSTDTQYF
TRBJ2-7,TRBV5-1,CASSNSGRAYSYEQYF
TRBJ2-7,TRBV28,CASSFPPTGFSEQYF
TRBJ2-1,TRBV5-5,CASSLGVRQGSSYNEQFF
TRBJ2-1,TRBV10-3,CAIRETGSNYNEQFF
TRBJ1-3,TRBV7-6,CASSGNPGGFSGNTIYF
TRBJ1-6,TRBV2,CASSGTQGYGSPLHF
TRBJ2-1,TRBV6-1,CASWDRAENEQFF
TRBJ2-3,TRBV6-1,CASSEASGADTQYF
TRBJ1-2,TRBV2,CASSGGQGEANYGYTF
TRBJ2-7,TRBV9,CASSVGSTLPYEQYF
TRBJ2-5,TRBV28,CASSSSGRETQYF
TRBJ1-2,TRBV30,CAWISTGTIGSYGYTF
TRBJ1-3,TRBV5-1,CASSLGQASSGNTIYF
TRBJ2-3,TRBV5-1,CASSLESGGVGDTQYF
TRBJ2-3,TRBV6-6,CASSYSGTSTDTQYF
TRBJ2-7,TRBV6-6,CASSRPGQGIYEQYF
TRBJ1-6,TRBV9,CASSVDRGTNSPLHF
TRBJ2-3,TRBV7-9,CASSPRVSDTQYF
TRBJ2-2,TRBV7-2,CASSLGGGVGELFF
TRBJ1-2,TRBV28,CASSFGSGGAGNYGYTF